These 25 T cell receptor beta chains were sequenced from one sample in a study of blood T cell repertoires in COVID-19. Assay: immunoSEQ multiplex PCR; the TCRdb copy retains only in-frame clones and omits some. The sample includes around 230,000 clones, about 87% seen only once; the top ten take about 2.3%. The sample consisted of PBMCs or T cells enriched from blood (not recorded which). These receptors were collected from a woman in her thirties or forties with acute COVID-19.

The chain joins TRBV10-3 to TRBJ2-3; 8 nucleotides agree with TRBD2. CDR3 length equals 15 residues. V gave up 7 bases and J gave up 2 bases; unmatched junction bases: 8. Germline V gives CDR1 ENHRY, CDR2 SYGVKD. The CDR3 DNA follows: TGTGCCATCACCGAGAGCGGGAGCCCCACAGATACGCAGTATTTT. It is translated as CAITESGSPTDTQYF.

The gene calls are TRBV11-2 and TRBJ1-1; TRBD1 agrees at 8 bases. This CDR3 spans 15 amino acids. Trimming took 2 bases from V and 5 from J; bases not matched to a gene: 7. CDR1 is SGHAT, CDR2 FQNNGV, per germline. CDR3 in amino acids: CASSLYRGGGTEAFF. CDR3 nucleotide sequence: TGTGCCAGCAGCTTATACAGGGGGGGAGGAACTGAAGCTTTCTTT.

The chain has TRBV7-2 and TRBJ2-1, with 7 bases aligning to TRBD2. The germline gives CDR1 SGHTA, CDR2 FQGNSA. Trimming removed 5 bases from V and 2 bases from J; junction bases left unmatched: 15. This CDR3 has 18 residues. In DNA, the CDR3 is TGTGCCAGCAGCCCAAGAGGACCTAGCGGACTCCCCTACAATGAGCAGTTCTTC. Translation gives CASSPRGPSGLPYNEQFF.

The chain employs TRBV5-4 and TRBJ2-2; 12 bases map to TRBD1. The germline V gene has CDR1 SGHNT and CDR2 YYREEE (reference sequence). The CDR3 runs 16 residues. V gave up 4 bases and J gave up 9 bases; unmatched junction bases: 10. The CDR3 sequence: CASSEGTGGFRWELFF. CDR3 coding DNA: TGTGCCAGCAGCGAGGGGACAGGGGGCTTTCGGTGGGAGCTGTTTTTT.

In DNA form, the CDR3 reads TGTGCCAGCAGCGCCGGGACAGGGTTGCGGACCGGGGAGCTGTTTTTT. This encodes CASSAGTGLRTGELFF. The J gene is TRBJ2-2, the V gene TRBV5-6, with 9 bases aligning to TRBD1. After removal of 4 bases from V and 5 bases from J, the junction contained 9 bases not matched to a gene. Germline CDR1 is SGHDT and CDR2 is YYEEEE. CDR3 size: 16 residues.

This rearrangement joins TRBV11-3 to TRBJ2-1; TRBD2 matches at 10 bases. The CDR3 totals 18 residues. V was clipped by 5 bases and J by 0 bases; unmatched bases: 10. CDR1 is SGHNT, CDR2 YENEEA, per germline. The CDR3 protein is CASSPSGLAASSYNEQFF. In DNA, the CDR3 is TGTGCCAGCAGCCCGTCCGGACTAGCGGCGAGCTCCTACAATGAGCAGTTCTTC.

This chain's CDR3 is CASRHEEGYGYTF. In nucleotides, the CDR3 is TGCGCCAGCAGACACGAGGAAGGCTATGGCTACACCTTC. The chain links TRBV5-1 to TRBJ1-2; no reliable D call. Germline V gene data show CDR1 as SGHRS and CDR2 as YFSETQ. V was cut by 5 bases and J by 4 bases, with 12 bases left in between. This CDR3 region has 13 residues. The complete variable domain, with remaining parts taken from reference TRBV5-1 and TRBJ1-2, reads KAGVTQTPRYLIKTRGQQVTLSCSPISGHRSVSWYQQTPGQGLQFLFEYFSETQRNKGNFPGRFSGRQFSNSRSEMNVSTLELGDSALYLCASRHEEGYGYTFGSGTRLTVV.

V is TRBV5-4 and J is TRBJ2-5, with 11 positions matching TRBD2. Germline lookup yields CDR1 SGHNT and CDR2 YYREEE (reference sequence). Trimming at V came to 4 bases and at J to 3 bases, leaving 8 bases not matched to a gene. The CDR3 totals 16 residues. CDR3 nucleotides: TGTGCCAGCAGCCGTTTTTATAGCGGGGGGGAAGAGACCCAGTACTTC. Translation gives CASSRFYSGGEETQYF.

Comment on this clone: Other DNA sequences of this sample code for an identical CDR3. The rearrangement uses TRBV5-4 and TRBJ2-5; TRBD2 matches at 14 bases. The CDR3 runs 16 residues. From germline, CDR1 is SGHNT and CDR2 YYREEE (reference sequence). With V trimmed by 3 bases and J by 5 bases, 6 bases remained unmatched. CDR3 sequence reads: CASSSGLAGGEETQYF. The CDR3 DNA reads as TGTGCCAGCAGCTCAGGACTAGCGGGAGGAGAGGAGACCCAGTACTTC.

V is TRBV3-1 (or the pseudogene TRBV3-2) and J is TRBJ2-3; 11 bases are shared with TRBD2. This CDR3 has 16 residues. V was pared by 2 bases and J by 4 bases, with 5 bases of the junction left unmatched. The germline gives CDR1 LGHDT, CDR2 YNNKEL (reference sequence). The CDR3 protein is CASSQRALAGADTQYF. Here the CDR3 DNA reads TGTGCCAGCAGCCAAAGGGCACTAGCGGGAGCAGATACGCAGTATTTT.

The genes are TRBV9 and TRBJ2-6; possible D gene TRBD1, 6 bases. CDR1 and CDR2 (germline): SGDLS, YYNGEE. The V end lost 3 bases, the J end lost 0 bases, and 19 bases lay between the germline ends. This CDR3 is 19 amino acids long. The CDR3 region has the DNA TGTGCCAGCAGCGCCACGGACAGTTCAAGAAGCTCTGGGGCCAACGTCCTGACTTTC. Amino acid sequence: CASSATDSSRSSGANVLTF.

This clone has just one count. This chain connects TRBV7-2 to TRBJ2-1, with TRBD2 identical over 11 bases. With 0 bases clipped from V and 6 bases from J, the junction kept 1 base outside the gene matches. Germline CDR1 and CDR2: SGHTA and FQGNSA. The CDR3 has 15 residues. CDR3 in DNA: TGTGCCAGCAGCTTAGCTAGCGGGAGGGGCAATGAGCAGTTCTTC. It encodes CASSLASGRGNEQFF.

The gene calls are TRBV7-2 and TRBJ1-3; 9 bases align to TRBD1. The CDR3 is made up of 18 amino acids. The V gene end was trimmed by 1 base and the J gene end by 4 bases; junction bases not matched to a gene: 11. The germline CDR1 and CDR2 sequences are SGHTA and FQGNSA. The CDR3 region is CASSLGPPGQGSGNTIYF. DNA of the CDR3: TGTGCCAGCAGCTTAGGGCCCCCGGGACAGGGAAGCGGAAACACCATATATTTT.

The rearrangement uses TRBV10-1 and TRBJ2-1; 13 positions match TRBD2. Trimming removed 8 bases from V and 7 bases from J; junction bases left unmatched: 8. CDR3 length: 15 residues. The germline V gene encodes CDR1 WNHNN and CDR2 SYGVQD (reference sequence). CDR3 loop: CASGLAGAGRNEQFF. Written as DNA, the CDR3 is TGCGCCAGCGGACTAGCGGGAGCGGGGAGGAATGAGCAGTTCTTC.

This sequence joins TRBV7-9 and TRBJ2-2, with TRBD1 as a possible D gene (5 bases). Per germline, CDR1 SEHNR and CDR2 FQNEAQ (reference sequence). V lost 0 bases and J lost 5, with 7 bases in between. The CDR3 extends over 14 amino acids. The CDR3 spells CASSLASGTGELFF. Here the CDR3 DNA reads TGTGCCAGCAGCTTAGCCTCAGGGACCGGGGAGCTGTTTTTT.

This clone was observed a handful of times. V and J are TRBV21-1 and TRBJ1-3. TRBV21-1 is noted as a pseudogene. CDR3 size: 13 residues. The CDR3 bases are TGTGCCAGCAGCAGAGTCTCTGGAAACACCATATATTTT. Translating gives CASSRVSGNTIYF.

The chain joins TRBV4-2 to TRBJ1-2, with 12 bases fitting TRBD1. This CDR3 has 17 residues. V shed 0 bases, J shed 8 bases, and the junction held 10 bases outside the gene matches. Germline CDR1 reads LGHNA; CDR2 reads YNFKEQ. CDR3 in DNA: TGTGCCAGCAGCCAAGATTACGGGGGACAGGGGGCGTTAGGCTACACCTTC. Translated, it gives CASSQDYGGQGALGYTF.

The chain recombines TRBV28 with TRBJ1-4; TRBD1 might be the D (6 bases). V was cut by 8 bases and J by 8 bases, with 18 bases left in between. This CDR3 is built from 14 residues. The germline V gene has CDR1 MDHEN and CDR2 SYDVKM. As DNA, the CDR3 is TGTGCCAGCTACACGACAGGCCTCGTAGAAAAACTGTTTTTT. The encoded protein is CASYTTGLVEKLFF.

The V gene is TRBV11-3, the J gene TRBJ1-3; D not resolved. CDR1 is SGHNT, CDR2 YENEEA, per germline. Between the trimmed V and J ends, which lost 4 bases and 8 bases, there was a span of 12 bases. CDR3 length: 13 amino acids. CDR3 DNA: TGTGCCAGCAGCTCCCGATTAGCCCACACCATATATTTT. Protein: CASSSRLAHTIYF.

The CDR3 sequence: CSVDTPGQSYGYTF. The CDR3 DNA reads as TGCAGCGTTGACACGCCCGGACAGTCCTATGGCTACACCTTC. V gene TRBV29-1 combines with J gene TRBJ1-2, with D perhaps TRBD1 (6 bases). The CDR3 is 14 residues long. Germline values: CDR1 SQVTM, CDR2 ANQGSEA. Deletions cut 3 bases from V and 4 bases from J, with 15 bases between.

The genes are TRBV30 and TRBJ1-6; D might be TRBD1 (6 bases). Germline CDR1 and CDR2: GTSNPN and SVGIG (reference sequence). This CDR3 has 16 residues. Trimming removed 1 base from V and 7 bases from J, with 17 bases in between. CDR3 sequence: CAWSEQGFRGNSPLHF. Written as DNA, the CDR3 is TGTGCCTGGAGTGAACAGGGCTTTCGAGGGAATTCACCCCTCCACTTT.

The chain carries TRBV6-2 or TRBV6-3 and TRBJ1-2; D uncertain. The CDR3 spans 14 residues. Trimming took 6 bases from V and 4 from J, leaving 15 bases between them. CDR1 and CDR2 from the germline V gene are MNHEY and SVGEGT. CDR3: CASSPPGLGYGYTF. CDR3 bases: TGTGCCAGCAGCCCACCGGGTCTCGGCTATGGCTACACCTTC.

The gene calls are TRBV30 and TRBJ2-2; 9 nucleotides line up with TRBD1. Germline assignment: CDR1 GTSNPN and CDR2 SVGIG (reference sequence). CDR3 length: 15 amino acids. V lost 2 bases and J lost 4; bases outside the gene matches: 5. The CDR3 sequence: CAWSLDRGPTGELFF. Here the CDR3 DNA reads TGTGCCTGGAGTCTGGACAGGGGCCCCACCGGGGAGCTGTTTTTT.

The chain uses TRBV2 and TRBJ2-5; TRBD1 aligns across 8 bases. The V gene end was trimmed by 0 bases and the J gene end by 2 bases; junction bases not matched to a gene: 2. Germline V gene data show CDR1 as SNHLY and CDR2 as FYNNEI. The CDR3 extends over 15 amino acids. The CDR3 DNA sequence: TGTGCCAGCAGTGAAGCGGGGACAGGACAAGAGACCCAGTACTTC. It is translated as CASSEAGTGQETQYF.

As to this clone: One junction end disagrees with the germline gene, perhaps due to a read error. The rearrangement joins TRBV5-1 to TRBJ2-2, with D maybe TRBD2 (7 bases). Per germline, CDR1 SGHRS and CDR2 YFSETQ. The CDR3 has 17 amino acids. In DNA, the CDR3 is TGCGCCAGCACCTTGATCGGGGGGCGAACGGGAACCGGGGAGCTGTTTTTT. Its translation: CASTLIGGRTGTGELFF.